This T cell receptor beta chain was obtained from a study of T cells in Graves' hyperthyroidism and ophthalmopathy. Study details: At initial diagnosis, before any treatment had begun, peripheral blood was obtained. Study results and caveats: Blood held most thyroid clonotypes expanded above 0.001 frequency.

Lactation, pregnancy, other autoimmune disease or uncontrolled infection excluded patients. It was RNA transcripts that yielded the amplified TCR beta CDR3 regions. The study used the HTBI primer set for a first-round RT-PCR of the TCR CDR3. A single record per CDR3 protein comes from TCRdb applying MiXCR to the multiplex PCR reads. The data contain under 450,000 distinct CDR3 sequences, 15% to 19% of them singletons. V dropped 6 bases and J dropped 7 bases, with 24 bases sitting between them. Per the germline V gene, CDR1 is LNHDA and CDR2 is SQIVND (reference sequence). CDR3 length: 17 residues. This clonotype has only a few counts. The antigen remains undetermined.

Source material: blood. This chain joins TRBV19 and TRBJ1-4; D is perhaps TRBD1 (6 bases). This TCR was recovered from a young woman with Graves' hyperthyroidism. The CDR3 reads CASSGGARKSGREKLFF. CDR3 DNA sequence: TGTGCCAGTAGCGGGGGGGCGCGAAAATCCGGTCGTGAAAAACTGTTTTTT. Together with reference TRBV19 and TRBJ1-4, the CDR3 gives the full variable domain: DGGITQSPKYLFRKEGQNVTLSCEQNLNHDAMYWYRQDPGQGLRLIYYSQIVNDFQKGDIAEGYSVSREKKESFPLTVTSAQKNPTAFYLCASSGGARKSGREKLFFGSGTQLSVL.